Given below is one TCR beta chain in context. Its antigen is undetermined. The data derive from a study of cytomegalovirus exposure and HLA in healthy donors. About the study: In an early release, HLA-typed donors contributed about 80 million unique TCR sequences.

PCR amplification relied on 60 Vbeta primers (plus 13 Jbeta primers). Repertoires were generated with immunoSEQ multiplex PCR, while TCRdb's copy carries only in-frame clones and drops some. Of tens of thousands of clones in the sample, under 85% were seen once. V was shortened by 3 bases and J by 0 bases, with 16 bases between the two germline ends. CDR3 length: 17 amino acids. Germline CDR1 SGHRS, CDR2 YFSETQ. Study-level points and caveats: Later analysis identified a missense DCLRE1C variant that was linked to TCR beta V- and J-gene trimming.

The gene calls are TRBV5-1 and TRBJ1-3, with a weak D call TRBD1 (6 bases). Sequencing was done on a sample of PBMCs. This sequence originates from a man aged 50-59 years in good health and CMV-seropositive. CDR3 sequence reads: CASSSYLTGSSGNTIYF. CDR3 sequence (DNA): TGCGCCAGCAGCTCCTACCTTACAGGGAGCTCTGGAAACACCATATATTTT.